The next 14 T cell receptor beta chains were all read from a single sample in a study of T cells in Graves' hyperthyroidism and ophthalmopathy (dated by TCRdb to between 2018 and 2020). Receptor libraries were prepared by multiplex PCR. The data were produced on an Illumina HiSeq 2000. The TCR beta CDR3 regions were amplified from RNA transcripts. The first round of RT-PCR for the TCR CDR3 was performed with the HTBI primer set and the Qiagen OneStep RT-PCR kit. TCRdb itself trimmed the public reads at Q25 with fastp, ran MiXCR and retained productive beta chains. CDR3 protein duplicates are merged, each entry listing the most common genes and DNA. The sample has hundreds of thousands of distinct CDR3 sequences on record, 35% to 40% of them singletons. The ten most abundant clones make up approximately 8.7% of the sample. The source material was blood. The receptors derive from a man between 18 and 29 years old with Graves' hyperthyroidism.

This rearrangement joins TRBV7-9 to TRBJ2-2; 7 positions match TRBD2. The germline V gene encodes CDR1 SEHNR and CDR2 FQNEAQ (reference sequence). The V gene end was trimmed by 4 bases and the J gene end by 3 bases; junction bases not matched to a gene: 11. The CDR3 runs to 17 residues. CDR3 in DNA: TGTGCCAGCAGCTCGGGTGCGGCGGGGGAGTACACCGGGGAGCTGTTTTTT. It encodes CASSSGAAGEYTGELFF. Based on the CDR3 plus reference TRBV7-9 and TRBJ2-2, the full variable domain is DTGVSQNPRHKITKRGQNVTFRCDPISEHNRLYWYRQTLGQGPEFLTYFQNEAQLEKSRLLSDRFSAERPKGSFSTLEIQRTEQGDSAMYLCASSSGAAGEYTGELFFGEGSRLTVL.

The V and J genes are TRBV12-3 or TRBV12-4 and TRBJ2-5; TRBD2 aligns across 10 bases. The DNA end favors TRBJ2-1, so the J call may be wrong. The CDR3 is made up of 14 amino acids. The CDR3 DNA reads as TGTGCCAAAGCGGGGGGGACTGGATACAATGAGCAGTTCTTC. Amino acid sequence: CAKAGGTGYNEQFF.

In this sample, this clonotype turned up many times. The V gene is TRBV20-1, the J gene TRBJ1-1, with D hard to call. The germline V and J ends were trimmed by 0 bases and 4 bases, with 9 bases remaining between them. Looked up from germline, CDR1 is DFQATT and CDR2 is SNEGSKA (reference sequence). The CDR3 runs to 13 residues. The CDR3 loop reads CSARDTLSTEAFF. In DNA, the CDR3 is TGCAGTGCTAGAGACACCTTAAGCACTGAAGCTTTCTTT.

This clonotype has ten or more counts. The CDR3 DNA reads as TGTGCCAGCAGCCCCGCGACAACTAACTATGGCTACACCTTC. This sequence encodes CASSPATTNYGYTF. The chain recombines TRBV14 with TRBJ1-2, with D unclear. V shed 4 bases and J shed 0 bases, with 9 bases lying between them. Germline-derived CDR1 and CDR2 are SGHDN and FVKESK. This CDR3 comprises 14 residues.

This clonotype was detected once. The rearrangement uses TRBV19 and TRBJ1-5; D is uncertain. Germline values: CDR1 LNHDA, CDR2 SQIVND (reference sequence). The V end lost 8 bases, the J end lost 4 bases, and 15 bases lay between the germline ends. This CDR3 region has 14 residues. DNA of the CDR3: TGTGCCAGTGCTAGGGTGGTAGGGAATCAGCCCCAGCATTTT. Translating gives CASARVVGNQPQHF.

A few counts support this clonotype. V gene TRBV20-1 combines with J gene TRBJ1-2, with D uncertain. The CDR3 is 13 residues long. In germline, CDR1 is DFQATT, CDR2 SNEGSKA (reference sequence). Trimming took 4 bases from V and 2 from J, leaving 11 bases between them. DNA of the CDR3: TGCAGTGCTATCGTACAGACCAACTATGGCTACACCTTC. It encodes CSAIVQTNYGYTF.

This rearrangement joins TRBV24-1 to TRBJ1-5; perhaps TRBD1 as D (6 bases). V lost 6 bases and J lost 2, with 13 bases in between. This CDR3 is 15 amino acids long. Germline V CDR1 and CDR2: KGHDR, SFDVKD. CDR3 region: CATSSQGEGNQPQHF. As DNA, the CDR3 is TGTGCCACCAGTTCACAGGGAGAGGGCAATCAGCCCCAGCATTTT.

In its sample, this clonotype was seen many times. The chain recombines TRBV2 with TRBJ1-2; D is ambiguous. The CDR3 totals 14 residues. The ends were cut back, 2 bases at V and 6 bases at J, with 13 bases in the middle. Germline CDR1 SNHLY, CDR2 FYNNEI. Here the CDR3 reads CASSESQEGHGYTF. CDR3 DNA sequence: TGTGCCAGCAGTGAATCTCAAGAAGGGCATGGCTACACCTTC.

The CDR3, as DNA: TGCACCGTCGGGGAGGGGAACACCGGGGAGCTGTTTTTT. It yields the protein CTVGEGNTGELFF. This chain connects TRBV29-1 to TRBJ2-2, with 7 bases fitting TRBD2. This CDR3 region has 13 residues. The germline CDR1 and CDR2 sequences are SQVTM and ANQGSEA.

This clonotype was counted at least ten times. The chain employs TRBV20-1 and TRBJ1-6; no reliable D call. Trimming cost V 3 bases and J 10 bases, with 13 bases left between them. The germline gives CDR1 DFQATT, CDR2 SNEGSKA (reference sequence). CDR3 length: 13 residues. DNA of the CDR3: TGCAGTGCTAGCTCCGTGACGGGATCACCCCTCCACTTT. Protein: CSASSVTGSPLHF.

V gene TRBV6-5 combines with J gene TRBJ1-4; tentatively, D is TRBD1 (5 bases). The length of the CDR3 is 16 residues. The V end lost 7 bases, the J end lost 0 bases, and 15 bases lay between the germline ends. In germline, CDR1 is MNHEY, CDR2 SVGAGI. DNA of the CDR3: TGTGCCAGCAACCTAAGGGGATATACAACTAATGAAAAACTGTTTTTT. Amino acids: CASNLRGYTTNEKLFF.

There are a few counts of this clonotype. The V gene is TRBV19, the J gene TRBJ2-2; TRBD1 aligns across 10 bases. The CDR3 contains 13 residues. V lost 9 bases and J lost 7; bases outside the gene matches: 5. Germline loops: CDR1 LNHDA, CDR2 SQIVND (reference sequence). The CDR3 DNA reads as TGTGCCAGCGGGGGGACAGGGGTCGGGGAGCTGTTTTTT. This sequence encodes CASGGTGVGELFF. Drawing the rest from reference TRBV19 and TRBJ2-2, the complete variable domain is DGGITQSPKYLFRKEGQNVTLSCEQNLNHDAMYWYRQDPGQGLRLIYYSQIVNDFQKGDIAEGYSVSREKKESFPLTVTSAQKNPTAFYLCASGGTGVGELFFGEGSRLTVL.

The rearrangement joins TRBV6-1 to TRBJ2-5; 7 nucleotides align to TRBD2. The germline gives CDR1 MNHNS, CDR2 SASEGT. This CDR3 comprises 14 residues. With V trimmed by 0 bases and J by 7 bases, 5 bases remained unmatched. Here the CDR3 reads CASSEALRGGTQYF. The CDR3 DNA sequence: TGTGCCAGCAGTGAAGCACTCCGCGGGGGGACCCAGTACTTC.

Regarding this clonotype: The CDR3 carries no conserved terminal phenylalanine or tryptophan, so it likely arises from a read error. It is unclear where the CDR3 begins or ends on the DNA, so no DNA is shown, and the CDR3 is as TCRdb lists it. This chain uses TRBV15 with TRBJ1-1. Both ends counted, the CDR3 spans 8 residues. The germline gives CDR1 LNHNV, CDR2 YYDKDF (reference sequence). The CDR3 here is CATSRSHP.